Following are 31 T cell receptor beta chains from one sample sequenced in a study of T cells in Graves' hyperthyroidism and ophthalmopathy. Amplified TCR beta CDR3 regions came from RNA transcripts. The TCR CDR3 was amplified in a first-round RT-PCR using the HTBI primer set. TCRdb analysed the multiplex PCR reads with MiXCR anew, one entry per CDR3 protein. The sample includes under 350,000 distinct CDR3 sequences, around a sixth of them seen just once. Material: blood. The source is a woman in her fifties or sixties with Graves' hyperthyroidism.

The sample holds a few counts of this clonotype. CDR3: CASSYDLRGGYTF. The CDR3 DNA reads TGTGCCAGCAGTTACGACCTAAGGGGGGGCTACACCTTC. J is TRBJ1-2 and V is TRBV6-5, with D tentatively TRBD1 (6 bases). The V gene's germline CDR1 is MNHEY and CDR2 SVGAGI. Trimming left V 2 bases short and J 8 bases short, with 12 bases between. The CDR3 is 13 amino acids.

This CDR3 is CASSPIDRASGEQFF. The CDR3 nucleotides are TGTGCCAGCTCACCCATCGACAGGGCCAGTGGTGAGCAGTTCTTC. The rearrangement links TRBV18 to TRBJ2-1; 7 bases map to TRBD1. The CDR3 runs to 15 residues. Germline trimming cut 3 bases from V and 9 bases from J; bases unmatched to any gene: 11. Germline lookup yields CDR1 KGHSH and CDR2 LQKENI.

In this sample, this clonotype turned up many times. The gene calls are TRBV12-5 and TRBJ1-1; D is uncertain. The CDR3 has 12 amino acids. The germline V gene has CDR1 LGHNT and CDR2 FRNRAP. Trimming took off 0 bases at V and 7 bases at J, with 6 bases between the two ends. CDR3: CASGLVPLEAFF. CDR3 sequence (DNA): TGTGCTAGTGGTTTGGTCCCCCTTGAAGCTTTCTTT.

The gene calls are TRBV28 and TRBJ2-7; D is perhaps TRBD1 (6 bases). Trimming cost V 8 bases and J 2 bases, with 13 bases left between them. Germline CDR1 reads MDHEN; CDR2 reads SYDVKM. The length of the CDR3 is 13 residues. The CDR3 spells CASCGQIAYEQYF. CDR3 in DNA: TGTGCCAGCTGCGGACAGATAGCCTACGAGCAGTACTTC.

Only a few counts were recorded for this clonotype. The genes are TRBV10-3 and TRBJ2-7, with a weak D call TRBD1 (5 bases). CDR1 is ENHRY, CDR2 SYGVKD, per germline. The CDR3 is made up of 12 amino acids. The CDR3 spells CAVNRQGYEQYV. For the CDR3, the DNA is TGTGCAGTCAACCGGCAGGGCTACGAGCAGTACGTC.

This clonotype occurred a few times. This sequence joins TRBV7-8 and TRBJ2-3, with D possibly TRBD2 on 6 matching bases. The CDR3 consists of 17 residues. The V gene's germline CDR1 is SGHVS and CDR2 FQNEAQ. With 5 bases removed from V and 3 bases from J, the gap between germline ends came to 21 bases. The CDR3 spells CASSPGLGAGWTDTQYF. CDR3 DNA: TGTGCCAGCAGCCCGGGCCTCGGGGCGGGATGGACAGATACGCAGTATTTT.

This clonotype was seen repeatedly, ten times or more. The chain couples TRBV11-2 to TRBJ1-5; D may be TRBD1 (5 bases). Trimming shortened V by 5 bases and J by 0 bases, and 14 bases separated the two germline ends. The CDR3 contains 16 residues. Germline-derived CDR1 and CDR2 are SGHAT and FQNNGV. In nucleotides, the CDR3 is TGTGCCAGCAGCCAGGGCCGCCTGGGTAGCAATCAGCCCCAGCATTTT. Its protein is CASSQGRLGSNQPQHF.

This clonotype was seen only a few times. The V call is TRBV13, the J call TRBJ2-2; the D call may be TRBD1 or TRBD2 (5 bases each). Germline V gene sequence: CDR1 PRHDT, CDR2 FYEKMQ (reference sequence). CDR3 length equals 16 residues. With 4 bases removed from V and 0 bases from J, the gap between germline ends came to 12 bases. As DNA, the CDR3 is TGTGCCAGCAGCTGGGGACGGCCACCGAACACCGGGGAGCTGTTTTTT. Its protein product is CASSWGRPPNTGELFF.

The chain couples TRBV18 to TRBJ1-1, with a possible D match to TRBD1 (6 bases). This CDR3 is built from 14 residues. With 1 base removed from V and 4 bases from J, the gap between germline ends came to 10 bases. Germline CDR1 KGHSH, CDR2 LQKENI. CDR3 sequence: CASSPRGQPTEAFF. The DNA for the CDR3 is TGTGCCAGCTCACCACGGGGGCAACCCACTGAAGCTTTCTTT.

Remarks on this clonotype: A read error may explain this, as a much larger clone is one base away. The rearrangement uses TRBV3-1 and TRBJ2-7; 14 nucleotides agree with TRBD2. J lost 4 bases, V lost 7 bases, and 6 bases had no gene match. CDR1 is LGHDT, CDR2 YNNKEL, per germline (reference sequence). The CDR3 consists of 15 residues. This CDR3 reads CASIPGTSGSYEQYF. The CDR3 bases are TGTGCCAGCATACCGGGGACTAGCGGGAGTTACGAGCAGTACTTC.

The chain combines TRBV3-1 with TRBJ2-1; 8 positions match TRBD1. Germline V gives CDR1 LGHDT, CDR2 YNNKEL (reference sequence). The junction had 6 bases not matched to a gene; V was cut back by 1 base and J by 1 base. The CDR3 sequence is 17 residues long. CDR3 amino acids: CASSQAQGAGSYNEQFF. In DNA form, the CDR3 reads TGTGCCAGCAGCCAAGCGCAGGGGGCAGGGTCCTACAATGAGCAGTTCTTC.

This clonotype occurred many times. The chain has TRBV12-3 or TRBV12-4 and TRBJ2-3, with TRBD2 as a possible D gene (5 bases). V gave up 3 bases and J gave up 2 bases, with 9 bases separating them. The CDR3 has 14 residues. Written as DNA, the CDR3 is TGTGCCAGCAGTTTGCAGGAGGCCACAGATACGCAGTATTTT. This codes for CASSLQEATDTQYF.

This clonotype was seen only a few times. The J gene is TRBJ1-1, the V gene TRBV7-9; no definite D call. CDR1 is SEHNR and CDR2 is FQNEAQ in the germline V gene (reference sequence). The CDR3 sequence is 12 residues long. CDR3 sequence reads: CAHRELNTEAFF. CDR3 nucleotide sequence: TGTGCGCACAGAGAATTAAACACTGAAGCTTTCTTT.

This clonotype was counted at least ten times. The rearrangement joins TRBV7-3 to TRBJ1-1, with TRBD1 matching 8 bases. The CDR3 covers 14 residues. Germline assignment: CDR1 SGHTA and CDR2 FQGTGA. V lost 5 bases and J lost 3; bases outside the gene matches: 5. CDR3 in DNA: TGTGCCAGCAGCCCTCAGGGACAGGACACTGAAGCTTTCTTT. Its translation: CASSPQGQDTEAFF.

This chain connects TRBV12-5 to TRBJ1-2; D is unclear. The germline V gene has CDR1 LGHNT and CDR2 FRNRAP. Trimming removed 4 bases at V and 8 bases at J, with 11 bases between. The CDR3 contains 12 residues. The CDR3 nucleotides read TGTGCTAGTGGTTCTGGGGAAGGGGGCTACACCTTC. Translated: CASGSGEGGYTF.

This sequence joins TRBV20-1 and TRBJ1-1; TRBD1 matches 7 bases. From germline, CDR1 is DFQATT and CDR2 SNEGSKA (reference sequence). CDR3 length equals 13 residues. V lost 3 bases, J lost 1 base, and 2 bases stayed unmatched. CDR3 protein: CSARGQKNTEAFF. CDR3 nucleotides: TGCAGTGCTAGGGGACAGAAGAACACTGAAGCTTTCTTT.

The chain uses TRBV19 and TRBJ1-5; D is perhaps TRBD1 (6 bases). V was cut by 5 bases and J by 4 bases, with 12 bases left in between. The CDR3 length is 14 residues. Germline values: CDR1 LNHDA, CDR2 SQIVND (reference sequence). CDR3 sequence: CASSPQGINQPQHF. CDR3 DNA sequence: TGTGCCAGTAGTCCTCAGGGGATAAATCAGCCCCAGCATTTT.

In this sample, this clonotype turned up many times. The chain combines TRBV18 with TRBJ2-5; D remains ambiguous. This CDR3 region has 13 residues. CDR1 is KGHSH, CDR2 LQKENI, per germline. V lost 0 bases and J 2 bases, leaving 4 bases between the germline ends. CDR3 protein: CASSPPVQETQYF. The CDR3 region has the DNA TGTGCCAGCTCACCACCGGTTCAAGAGACCCAGTACTTC. The variable domain in full, with the rest retrieved from reference TRBV18 and TRBJ2-5, is NAGVMQNPRHLVRRRGQEARLRCSPMKGHSHVYWYRQLPEEGLKFMVYLQKENIIDESGMPKERFSAEFPKEGPSILRIQQVVRGDSAAYFCASSPPVQETQYFGPGTRLLVL.

The CDR3 reads CASSEGREEQPQHF. CDR3 coding DNA: TGTGCCAGCAGTGAAGGAAGGGAGGAGCAGCCCCAGCATTTT. The rearrangement uses TRBV6-1 and TRBJ1-5; no definite D call. The CDR3 has 14 residues. Trimming stripped 1 base from V and 7 bases from J, with 11 bases between. Germline V gene lookup returns CDR1 MNHNS and CDR2 SASEGT.

This clonotype was detected a few times. The V and J genes are TRBV6-1 and TRBJ2-7; D is uncertain. The germline V gene has CDR1 MNHNS and CDR2 SASEGT. This CDR3 spans 13 amino acids. The CDR3 region has the DNA TGTGCCAGCAGTCAAAGGACCCTCTACGGGCAGTACGTC. Its protein is CASSQRTLYGQYV.

CDR3 DNA sequence: TGCGCCAGCAGCCTTTGGTCAGTAACCACTGAAGCTTTCTTT. As protein: CASSLWSVTTEAFF. The chain recombines TRBV4-1 with TRBJ1-1; D gene uncertain. Trimming removed 4 bases at V and 4 bases at J, with 13 bases between. Looked up from germline, CDR1 is MGHRA and CDR2 is YSYEKL. There are 14 residues in the CDR3.

The chain uses TRBV20-1 and TRBJ2-7; D might be TRBD1 or TRBD2, each matching 5 bases. The CDR3 extends over 14 amino acids. V was shortened by 1 base and J by 7 bases, with 17 bases between the two germline ends. Germline-derived CDR1 and CDR2 are DFQATT and SNEGSKA (reference sequence). The CDR3 coding sequence is TGCAGTGCTAGAGGAATTGGGGGAGTTGGAGAGCAGTACTTC. Protein sequence: CSARGIGGVGEQYF.

This clonotype was seen a few times. V usage is TRBV10-2 and J usage is TRBJ1-2; D is uncertain. The germline V and J ends were trimmed by 3 bases and 4 bases, with 9 bases remaining between them. The CDR3 extends over 13 amino acids. CDR1 WSHSY and CDR2 SAAADI come from the germline V gene. The CDR3 region has the DNA TGCGCCAGCAGTGACTGGGCAACCTATGGCTACACCTTC. Its translation is CASSDWATYGYTF.

This rearrangement joins TRBV18 to TRBJ2-3, with D possibly being TRBD1 (5 bases). V lost 4 bases to trimming and J lost 0 bases, with 11 bases between them. In germline, CDR1 is KGHSH, CDR2 LQKENI. The CDR3 runs to 15 residues. The DNA for the CDR3 is TGTGCCAGCTCACTCCAGGGAACTAGCACAGATACGCAGTATTTT. Translated, it gives CASSLQGTSTDTQYF.

This clonotype has more than one count but fewer than ten. J is TRBJ1-2 and V is TRBV20-1; TRBD1 matches at 10 bases. Germline loops: CDR1 DFQATT, CDR2 SNEGSKA (reference sequence). The CDR3 is made up of 18 amino acids. Trimming took 1 base from V and 3 from J; bases not matched to a gene: 14. DNA of the CDR3: TGCAGTGCTAGAGGGGGGCCGGGACAGGGGAGTGGCGACTATGGCTACACCTTC. Its protein product is CSARGGPGQGSGDYGYTF.

The gene calls are TRBV5-1 and TRBJ2-7; D may be TRBD1 (6 bases). V was shortened by 3 bases and J by 7 bases, with 20 bases between the two germline ends. The CDR3 is 15 residues long. Germline V gives CDR1 SGHRS, CDR2 YFSETQ. The CDR3 loop reads CASSSGTPQSGEQYF. The CDR3 region has the DNA TGCGCCAGCAGCTCCGGGACACCTCAATCGGGGGAGCAGTACTTC.

This clonotype has a handful of counts. The chain uses TRBV6-1 and TRBJ2-1, with 11 positions matching TRBD2. This CDR3 spans 15 amino acids. Unmatched junction bases numbered 5, after V lost 6 bases and J lost 4 bases. Germline CDR1 MNHNS, CDR2 SASEGT. The CDR3 sequence: CASRLSGGGYNEQFF. The CDR3 DNA follows: TGTGCCAGCAGGCTTAGCGGGGGGGGATACAATGAGCAGTTCTTC.

The genes are TRBV6-1 and TRBJ2-1; D assignment may be TRBD1 or TRBD2 (5 bases each). The germline CDR1 and CDR2 sequences are MNHNS and SASEGT. This CDR3 comprises 15 residues. Trimming shortened V by 6 bases and J by 6 bases, and 18 bases separated the two germline ends. The CDR3, as DNA: TGTGCCAGCAGATCGTTGAAAGGGGCGGGCAATGAGCAGTTCTTC. It translates to CASRSLKGAGNEQFF.

This clonotype was detected ten times or more. CDR3 in DNA: TGTGCCAGCAGTTCAGGACAGGGTGGCCAGCCCCAGCATTTT. Its protein is CASSSGQGGQPQHF. The rearrangement links TRBV12-3 or TRBV12-4 to TRBJ1-5; 8 bases line up with TRBD1. This CDR3 contains 14 residues. V dropped 4 bases and J dropped 7; count of bases not matched to a gene: 6.

This clonotype was observed a few times. The chain links TRBV6-1 to TRBJ2-7, with 8 bases lining up with TRBD2. The CDR3 is 15 amino acids. Germline lookup yields CDR1 MNHNS and CDR2 SASEGT. V was clipped by 2 bases and J by 2 bases; unmatched bases: 5. The CDR3 spells CASSEMSGGAYEQYV. The CDR3 DNA reads as TGTGCCAGCAGTGAAATGTCCGGGGGGGCCTACGAGCAGTACGTC.

This clonotype was observed many times. The chain links TRBV12-3 or TRBV12-4 to TRBJ1-1; 8 bases agree with TRBD1. The V segment lost 6 bases and the J segment 4 bases; nucleotides outside the gene matches: 4. The CDR3 covers 13 residues. As DNA, the CDR3 is TGTGCCAGCAGGGCTACAGGGGGCACTGAAGCTTTCTTT. This sequence encodes CASRATGGTEAFF.